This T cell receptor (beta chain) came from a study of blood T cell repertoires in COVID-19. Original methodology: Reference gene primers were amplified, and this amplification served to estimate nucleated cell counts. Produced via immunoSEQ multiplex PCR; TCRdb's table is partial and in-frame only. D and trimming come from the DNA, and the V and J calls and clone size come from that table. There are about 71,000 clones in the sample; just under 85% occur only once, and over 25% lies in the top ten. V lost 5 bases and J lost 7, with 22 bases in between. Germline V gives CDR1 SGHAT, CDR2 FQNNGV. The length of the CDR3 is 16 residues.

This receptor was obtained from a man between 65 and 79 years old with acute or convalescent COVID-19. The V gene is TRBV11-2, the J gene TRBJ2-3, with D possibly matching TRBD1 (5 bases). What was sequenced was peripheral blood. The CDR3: CASSLLMTVGPNTQYF. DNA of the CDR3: TGTGCCAGCAGCCTCCTGATGACAGTGGGGCCGAATACGCAGTATTTT.